One and the same sample provided the 11 T cell receptor beta chains below, sequenced in a study of blood T cell repertoires in COVID-19. Profiling relied on immunoSEQ multiplex PCR, and the TCRdb table lists in-frame clones only, not all of them. This table holds about 300,000 clones, around 86% found once. The specimen was peripheral blood. These receptors were obtained from a human donor in a cohort sampled during active COVID-19.

This chain joins TRBV29-1 and TRBJ1-2, with D possibly matching TRBD1 (6 bases). With 7 bases removed from V and 0 bases from J, the gap between germline ends came to 15 bases. This CDR3 comprises 14 residues. Germline CDR1 and CDR2: SQVTM and ANQGSEA. CDR3 protein: CSAIQGSTNYGYTF. Written as DNA, the CDR3 is TGCAGCGCGATACAGGGTAGTACTAACTATGGCTACACCTTC.

The chain employs TRBV6-6 and TRBJ2-1; TRBD1 aligns across 7 bases. Trimming at V came to 0 bases and at J to 5 bases, leaving 4 bases not matched to a gene. CDR1 MNHNY and CDR2 SVGAGI come from the germline V gene (reference sequence). This CDR3 region has 15 residues. The CDR3 DNA sequence: TGTGCCAGCAGTTACTCGGGACAGCTCAACAATGAGCAGTTCTTC. Protein sequence: CASSYSGQLNNEQFF.

The V call is TRBV3-1 (or the pseudogene TRBV3-2), the J call TRBJ2-3; 9 nucleotides agree with TRBD2. The CDR3 length is 15 residues. Per the germline V gene, CDR1 is LGHDT and CDR2 is YNNKEL (reference sequence). V was clipped by 4 bases and J by 4 bases; unmatched bases: 6. The CDR3 bases are TGTGCCAGCAGCCTTACGGGACTAGCCGCAGATACGCAGTATTTT. Amino acids: CASSLTGLAADTQYF.

The V and J genes are TRBV2 and TRBJ1-2; D perhaps matches TRBD1 (6 bases). CDR3 length equals 17 residues. CDR1 SNHLY and CDR2 FYNNEI come from the germline V gene. V was pared by 3 bases and J by 5 bases, with 22 bases between. The chain's CDR3 is CASSDLRDIWQGYGYTF. The CDR3 region has the DNA TGTGCCAGCAGTGACTTAAGGGACATCTGGCAGGGATATGGCTACACCTTC.

The chain has TRBV5-1 and TRBJ1-6, with TRBD1 identical over 9 bases. Trimming removed 4 bases from V and 7 bases from J; junction bases left unmatched: 3. Germline CDR1 reads SGHRS; CDR2 reads YFSETQ. This CDR3 is 14 amino acids long. CDR3 amino acids: CASSLQGANSPLHF. The DNA for the CDR3 is TGCGCCAGCAGCCTACAGGGGGCAAATTCACCCCTCCACTTT.

V and J are TRBV18 and TRBJ2-5; weak D call: TRBD1 (5 bases). Germline V lookup: CDR1 KGHSH, CDR2 LQKENI. V shed 4 bases and J shed 5 bases, with 11 bases lying between them. The length of the CDR3 is 13 residues. The CDR3 protein is CASSQGLGETQYF. The CDR3 DNA reads TGTGCCAGCTCACAGGGGCTTGGGGAGACCCAGTACTTC.

This chain connects TRBV21-1 to TRBJ2-5; the table's D gene call, TRBD1, was not cross checked with the DNA. TRBV21-1 is labeled a pseudogene. CDR3 length: 16 residues. CDR3 residues: CASSKGCDRHQETQYF. In DNA, the CDR3 is TGTGCCAGCAGCAAAGGATGCGACAGGCATCAAGAGACCCAGTACTTC.

This clone occurred once. V usage is TRBV2 and J usage is TRBJ2-7; 10 bases line up with TRBD2. The germline CDR1 and CDR2 sequences are SNHLY and FYNNEI. The CDR3 is made up of 17 amino acids. After removal of 6 bases from V and 4 bases from J, the junction contained 15 bases not matched to a gene. The CDR3 protein is CASSKPLSPSGRYEQYF. CDR3 nucleotide sequence: TGTGCCAGCAGCAAGCCTTTGTCGCCTAGCGGGAGATACGAGCAGTACTTC.

The rearrangement joins TRBV9 to TRBJ2-2; 8 nucleotides align to TRBD1. Germline CDR1 is SGDLS and CDR2 is YYNGEE. CDR3 length: 15 amino acids. The trim removed 3 bases at V and 4 bases at J, leaving 5 bases unmatched. The CDR3 sequence is CASSAGGLGTGELFF. In nucleotides, the CDR3 is TGTGCCAGCAGCGCAGGGGGCCTCGGCACCGGGGAGCTGTTTTTT. Full variable domain (outside the CDR3, taken from reference TRBV9 and TRBJ2-2): DSGVTQTPKHLITATGQRVTLRCSPRSGDLSVYWYQQSLDQGLQFLIQYYNGEERAKGNILERFSAQQFPDLHSELNLSSLELGDSALYFCASSAGGLGTGELFFGEGSRLTVL.

This rearrangement joins TRBV5-1 to TRBJ2-3, with 9 bases matching TRBD2. The germline gives CDR1 SGHRS, CDR2 YFSETQ. This CDR3 is built from 14 residues. J was trimmed by 5 bases and V by 5 bases; bases with no gene match: 6. CDR3 nucleotides: TGCGCCAGCAGAATAGCGGGAGTTGGAGATACGCAGTATTTT. Residues: CASRIAGVGDTQYF.

This chain links TRBV5-1 with TRBJ2-1, with 7 bases that match TRBD2. The CDR3 covers 16 residues. V dropped 4 bases and J dropped 6; count of bases not matched to a gene: 13. The V gene's germline CDR1 is SGHRS and CDR2 YFSETQ. CDR3 nucleotides: TGCGCCAGCAGCCCCTATCCTCCGGGAGGATCCAATGAGCAGTTCTTC. Residues: CASSPYPPGGSNEQFF.